Reported below is one TCR beta chain. As originally analysed: Reference gene primers were amplified, and this amplification served to estimate nucleated cell counts. Here immunoSEQ multiplex PCR was the method, and the copy in TCRdb shows in-frame clones only, minus some. V and J calls and clone size are copied from that table; D and trimming were computed from the DNA. The table includes 35,000 to 50,000 clones, roughly nine tenths detected once. The CDR3 covers 15 residues. In germline, CDR1 is SGHRS, CDR2 YFSETQ. V lost 0 bases and J lost 6; bases outside the gene matches: 3. This sample was included in a study of blood T cell repertoires in COVID-19. Study-level information: The samples span acute and convalescent COVID-19 from the United States, Italy and Spain. T cells, B-cell-depleted T cells, or PBMCs provided the cDNA or gDNA that served as material.

The clonotype comes from a man between 65 and 85 years old with active COVID-19. The sequencing sample was made of peripheral blood. The gene calls are TRBV5-1 and TRBJ2-2, with 9 bases matching TRBD2. The CDR3 is CASSLDTSGPGELFF. The CDR3 DNA sequence: TGCGCCAGCAGCTTGGATACTAGCGGGCCCGGGGAGCTGTTTTTT. Variable domain in full (rest from reference TRBV5-1 and TRBJ2-2): KAGVTQTPRYLIKTRGQQVTLSCSPISGHRSVSWYQQTPGQGLQFLFEYFSETQRNKGNFPGRFSGRQFSNSRSEMNVSTLELGDSALYLCASSLDTSGPGELFFGEGSRLTVL.